This record covers a single T cell receptor (beta chain). This entry is derived from a study of blood T cell repertoires in COVID-19. Across the whole study: Samples of COVID-19 (acute and convalescent) were obtained from the United States, Italy and Spain. T cells, B-cell-depleted T cells, or PBMCs supplied cDNA or gDNA.

Trimming cost V 3 bases and J 10 bases, with 16 bases left between them. Germline assignment: CDR1 SGDLS and CDR2 YYNGEE. The CDR3 length is 13 residues. As originally analysed: The assay estimated nucleated cells by amplifying reference gene primers. Assay: immunoSEQ multiplex PCR; the TCRdb copy retains only in-frame clones and omits some. Clonal size and the V and J genes are those of that table, whereas D and trimming came from the DNA. This sample carries around 110,000 clones, more than 75% of them seen once, and the ten largest clones take less than 8%. The material sequenced was peripheral blood. The TCR originated in a man between 65 and 80 years old with acute or convalescent COVID-19. The rearrangement links TRBV9 to TRBJ1-1; a possible D gene is TRBD1 (5 bases). The CDR3 nucleotides are TGTGCCAGCAGCGCCGACGGGGGAGGGGCAGCTTTCTTT. Amino acid sequence: CASSADGGGAAFF.